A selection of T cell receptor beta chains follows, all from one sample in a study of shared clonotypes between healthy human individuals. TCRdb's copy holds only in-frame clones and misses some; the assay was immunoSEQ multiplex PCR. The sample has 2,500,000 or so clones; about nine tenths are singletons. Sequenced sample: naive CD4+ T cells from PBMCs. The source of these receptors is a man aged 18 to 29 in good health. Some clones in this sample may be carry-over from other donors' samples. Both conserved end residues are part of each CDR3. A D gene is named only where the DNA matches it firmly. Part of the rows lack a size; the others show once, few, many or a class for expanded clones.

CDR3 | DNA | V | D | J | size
CASSYREPNTEAFF | TGTGCCAGCAGTTACAGGGAGCCCAACACTGAAGCTTTCTTT | TRBV6-6 | . | TRBJ1-1 | .
CASSKRAAGIPKNIQYF | TGTGCCAGCAGTAAGAGAGCGGCAGGGATACCCAAAAACATTCAGTACTTC | TRBV2 | . | TRBJ2-4 | .
CASSLRGEQFF | TGCGCCAGCAGTCTAAGGGGTGAGCAGTTCTTC | TRBV4-1 | . | TRBJ2-1 | once
CAISQGQGLMYEQYF | TGTGCCATCAGTCAAGGACAGGGGTTGATGTACGAGCAGTACTTC | TRBV10-3 | TRBD1 | TRBJ2-7 | .
CASSIIPGQQETQYF | TGTGCCAGTAGCATAATTCCGGGACAGCAAGAGACCCAGTACTTC | TRBV19 | TRBD1 | TRBJ2-5 | .
CASSDFTGSGGKNIQYF | TGTGCCAGCAGCGACTTCACAGGGTCAGGGGGAAAAAACATTCAGTACTTC | TRBV7-2 | TRBD1 | TRBJ2-4 | .
CASSRARRGYEQFF | TGCGCCAGCAGCCGCGCTCGGAGAGGCTATGAGCAGTTCTTC | TRBV4-3 | . | TRBJ2-1 | .
CASSLAPSRDEQYF | TGTGCCAGCAGCCTAGCGCCGAGTAGGGACGAGCAGTACTTC | TRBV9 | . | TRBJ2-7 | .
CASSEGTTDPPEAFF | TGTGCCAGCAGTGAAGGGACCACAGATCCGCCGGAAGCTTTCTTT | TRBV6-1 | . | TRBJ1-1 | .
CASSQGGRRELFF | TGCGCCAGCAGCCAAGGGGGGCGCCGGGAGCTGTTTTTT | TRBV4-3 | . | TRBJ2-2 | .
CASTTQIDRGRGKLFF | TGTGCCAGCACCACCCAAATTGACAGGGGGCGAGGAAAGCTGTTTTTT | TRBV28 | TRBD1 | TRBJ1-4 | .
CASSQGVNYGYTF | TGTGCCAGCAGCCAAGGGGTCAACTATGGCTACACCTTC | TRBV14 | . | TRBJ1-2 | few
CASSRGNTEAFF | TGCGCCAGCAGCCGGGGGAACACTGAAGCTTTCTTT | TRBV5-1 | . | TRBJ1-1 | .
CASSPRGPAENTGELFF | TGTGCCAGCAGCCCGAGGGGCCCCGCCGAGAACACCGGGGAGCTGTTTTTT | TRBV7-9 | . | TRBJ2-2 | .
CASSDRVGTDTQYF | TGTGCCAGCAGTGACAGGGTGGGCACAGATACGCAGTATTTT | TRBV6-5 | TRBD1 | TRBJ2-3 | .
CASTLSLWDPRGTGELFF | TGTGCCAGCACCCTTAGTCTTTGGGACCCACGGGGCACCGGGGAGCTGTTTTTT | TRBV28 | . | TRBJ2-2 | once
CASSSGTSGSTGEQYF | TGCGCCAGCAGCTCCGGGACTAGCGGGAGTACAGGCGAGCAGTACTTC | TRBV5-1 | TRBD2 | TRBJ2-7 | .
CASSLELSYNEQFF | TGTGCCAGCAGTCTGGAGCTCTCCTACAATGAGCAGTTCTTC | TRBV6-1 | . | TRBJ2-1 | .
CASSLDASYGYTF | TGCGCCAGCAGCTTGGACGCTTCCTATGGCTACACCTTC | TRBV5-1 | . | TRBJ1-2 | .
CASRARARETQYF | TGTGCCAGCAGGGCCAGGGCTAGGGAGACCCAGTACTTC | TRBV6-1 | . | TRBJ2-5 | .